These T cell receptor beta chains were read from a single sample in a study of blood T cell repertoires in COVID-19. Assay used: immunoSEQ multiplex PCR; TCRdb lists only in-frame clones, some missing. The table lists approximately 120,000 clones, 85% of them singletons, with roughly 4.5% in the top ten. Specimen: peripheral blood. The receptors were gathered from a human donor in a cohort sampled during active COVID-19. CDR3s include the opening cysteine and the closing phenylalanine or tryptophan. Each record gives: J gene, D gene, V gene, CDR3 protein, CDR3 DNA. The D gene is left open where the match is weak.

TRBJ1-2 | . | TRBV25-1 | CASSDHGTPYNYGYTF | TGTGCCAGCAGTGACCACGGGACACCTTATAACTATGGCTACACCTTC
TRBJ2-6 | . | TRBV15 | CATSRDRVGANVLTF | TGTGCCACCAGCAGAGATCGGGTTGGGGCCAACGTCCTGACTTTC
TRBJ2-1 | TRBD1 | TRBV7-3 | CASSQNRGSYNEQFF | TGTGCCAGCAGCCAAAACAGGGGGTCGTACAATGAGCAGTTCTTC
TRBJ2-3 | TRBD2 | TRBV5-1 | CASSLPSGSTDTQYF | TGCGCCAGCAGCTTGCCTAGCGGAAGCACAGATACGCAGTATTTT
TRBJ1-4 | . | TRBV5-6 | CASSLVAGLEKLFF | TGTGCCAGCAGCTTGGTGGCGGGCCTTGAAAAACTGTTTTTT
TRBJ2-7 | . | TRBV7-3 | CASSSTGYEQYF | TGTGCCAGCAGCTCGACTGGCTACGAGCAGTACTTC
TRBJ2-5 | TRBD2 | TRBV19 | CASSWASGGIQETQYF | TGTGCCAGTAGTTGGGCTAGCGGGGGGATCCAAGAGACCCAGTACTTC
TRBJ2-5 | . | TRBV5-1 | CASSEGPTAATQYF | TGCGCCAGCAGCGAGGGTCCGACGGCTGCGACCCAGTACTTC
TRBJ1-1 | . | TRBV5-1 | CASSLATGNTEAFF | TGCGCCAGCAGCTTGGCTACGGGGAACACTGAAGCTTTCTTT
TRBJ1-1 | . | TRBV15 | CATSRDFLPDSEAFF | TGTGCCACCAGCAGAGATTTTCTACCGGACAGCGAAGCTTTCTTT
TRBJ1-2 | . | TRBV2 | CASSDQRSRPDGYTF | TGTGCCAGCAGTGATCAACGATCGAGGCCCGATGGCTACACCTTC